The rows below give T cell receptor beta chains drawn from one sample of a study of STAT5B mutations in CD4+ large granular lymphocyte leukemia. Generated by immunoSEQ multiplex PCR, the TCRdb table keeps only in-frame clones and is missing some. The data show around 30,000 clones, around four fifths seen once. The sequencing sample was made of CD4+ T cells from blood buffy coats. Every receptor here comes from a human donor in good health. The conserved cysteine and the conserved F or W are not part of the CDR3 here.

CDR3 protein	J gene	V gene
ASSLQPGQGNTGELF	TRBJ2-2	TRBV5-1
ASSEAQAHEQY	TRBJ2-7	TRBV2
ASSTLGRSYEQY	TRBJ2-7	TRBV5-4
ASRDIQGAHGYT	TRBJ1-2	TRBV5-1
ASSGVNQPQH	TRBJ1-5	TRBV2
ASSSRTGITSEQY	TRBJ2-7	TRBV6-5
ASSPGMQAISETQY	TRBJ2-5	TRBV11-2
ASMQDLDRRETQY	TRBJ2-5	TRBV6-5
ASSPGKGADTEAF	TRBJ1-1	TRBV14
ASSFNPRGTGELF	TRBJ2-2	TRBV7-2
ASRISGVGNYGYT	TRBJ1-2	TRBV6-5
ASTGTSGRDIQY	TRBJ2-4	TRBV2